This TCR beta chain is drawn from a study of chemoradiotherapy in HPV16-positive cancers. Here immunoSEQ multiplex PCR was the method, and the copy in TCRdb shows in-frame clones only, minus some. This table has about 6,200 clones, roughly 83% appearing once. Germline CDR1 reads SGHAT; CDR2 reads FQNNGV. V trimming: 5 bases; J trimming: 3 bases; junction bases outside the gene matches: 18. The CDR3 sequence is 18 residues long. The TCR originated in a human donor with HPV-associated anogenital cancer. This chain links TRBV11-2 with TRBJ1-1; 7 positions agree with TRBD1. The source material was tumor tissue, sampled from a patient who underwent chemoradiotherapy. The CDR3 DNA reads TGTGCCAGCAGCCCCCGGAGACAGGGCCGTGGTGTGTACACTGAAGCTTTCTTT. It encodes CASSPRRQGRGVYTEAFF. The whole variable domain, filled in from reference TRBV11-2 and TRBJ1-1, reads EAGVAQSPRYKIIEKRQSVAFWCNPISGHATLYWYQQILGQGPKLLIQFQNNGVVDDSQLPKDRFSAERLKGVDSTLKIQPAKLEDSAVYLCASSPRRQGRGVYTEAFFGQGTRLTVV.